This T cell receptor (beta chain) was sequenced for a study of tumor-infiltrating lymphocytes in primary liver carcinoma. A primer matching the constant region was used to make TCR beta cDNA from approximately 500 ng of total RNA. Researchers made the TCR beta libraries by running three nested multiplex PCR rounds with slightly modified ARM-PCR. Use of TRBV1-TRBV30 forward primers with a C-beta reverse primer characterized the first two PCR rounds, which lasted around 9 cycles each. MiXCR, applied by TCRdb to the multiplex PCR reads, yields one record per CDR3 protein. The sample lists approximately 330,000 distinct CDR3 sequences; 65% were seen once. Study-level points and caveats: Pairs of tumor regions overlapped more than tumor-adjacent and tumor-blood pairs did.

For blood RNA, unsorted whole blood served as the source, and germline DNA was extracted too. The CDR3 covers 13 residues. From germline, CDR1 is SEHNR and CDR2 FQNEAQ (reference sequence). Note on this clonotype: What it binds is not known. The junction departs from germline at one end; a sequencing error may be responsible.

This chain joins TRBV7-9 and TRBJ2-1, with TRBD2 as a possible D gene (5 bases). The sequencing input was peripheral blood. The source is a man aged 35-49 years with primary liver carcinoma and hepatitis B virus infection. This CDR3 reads CASSFASQDEQLF. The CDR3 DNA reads TGTGCCAGCAGCTTCGCTAGCCAGGATGAGCAGCTCTTC.